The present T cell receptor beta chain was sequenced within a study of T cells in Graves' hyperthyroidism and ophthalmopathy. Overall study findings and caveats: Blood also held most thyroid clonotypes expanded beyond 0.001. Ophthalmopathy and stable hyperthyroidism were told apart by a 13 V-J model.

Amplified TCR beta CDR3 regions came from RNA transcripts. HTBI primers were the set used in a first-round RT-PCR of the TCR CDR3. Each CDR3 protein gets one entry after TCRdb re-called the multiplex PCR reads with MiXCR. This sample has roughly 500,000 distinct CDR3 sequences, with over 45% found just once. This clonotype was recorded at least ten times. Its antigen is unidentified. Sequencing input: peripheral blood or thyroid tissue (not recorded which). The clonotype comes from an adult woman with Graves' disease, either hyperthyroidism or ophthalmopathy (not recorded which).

The CDR3 sequence is CASSLGALWELFF. DNA of the CDR3: TGTGCCAGCAGCTTAGGGGCGCTCTGGGAGCTGTTTTTT. V gene TRBV7-8 combines with J gene TRBJ2-2; no clear D gene. The CDR3 sequence is 13 residues long. CDR1 is SGHVS, CDR2 FQNEAQ, per germline. Trimming pared 1 base from V and 9 bases from J, leaving 9 bases between.